Listed below are T cell receptor beta chains from one sample, sequenced in a study of OX40 agonist ivuxolimab in advanced cancers. Data came from immunoSEQ multiplex PCR; TCRdb stores just in-frame clones and leaves some out. The sample has roughly 40,000 clones, about 90% seen once. The sequencing used CD4+ or CD8+ T cells sorted from blood, collected in a trial of the OX40 agonist ivuxolimab. The receptors come from an adult with an advanced solid tumor such as melanoma, head and neck, liver or kidney cancer. Both conserved end residues are part of each CDR3. Fields, in order: V gene, clone size, CDR3 protein. Size values are once, few and many counts, or a class for expanded clones, and some rows have none.

TRBV13 | - | CASSPTGLAGYEQHF
TRBV9 | - | CASSGATGYNYGYTF
TRBV13 | - | CASSLGPDRRNEKLFF
TRBV9 | few | CASSSGRSTSTDTQYF
TRBV27 | once | CASSSTSSYEQYF
TRBV6-5 | once | CASSYLGTGELFF
TRBV15 | - | CATSRAVNPYEQYF
TRBV27 | - | CASSSQGASLGDEQFF
TRBV4-1 | - | CASSRSDTGNEQYF
TRBV7-7 | - | CASSLGDGGADTQYF
TRBV10-3 | few | CAISAPRDGYGYTF
TRBV13 | - | CASSLGLGTGDYEQYF
TRBV2 | - | CASSRDRGLGELFF
TRBV6-1 | - | CASTAGGDTDTQYF
TRBV11-3 | - | CASSRRRGATYNEQFF
TRBV4-1 | - | CASSNQPANEQFF
TRBV28 | - | CASSLRSVLYQETQYF
TRBV11-2 | once | CASSPNTANYGYTF
TRBV2 | few | CAAKGLAGGEQYF
TRBV15 | - | CATSASRSSNQPQHF
TRBV7-6 | once | CASSPTVLQGYEQYF
TRBV7-2 | - | CASSARQGVYEQYF
TRBV5-1 | - | CASSLEGVGYEQYF
TRBV7-6 | - | CASSLAGLPISSYNEQFF
TRBV4-1 | - | CASRGRTSGNHEQFF
TRBV29-1 | - | CSVAGGGETQYF